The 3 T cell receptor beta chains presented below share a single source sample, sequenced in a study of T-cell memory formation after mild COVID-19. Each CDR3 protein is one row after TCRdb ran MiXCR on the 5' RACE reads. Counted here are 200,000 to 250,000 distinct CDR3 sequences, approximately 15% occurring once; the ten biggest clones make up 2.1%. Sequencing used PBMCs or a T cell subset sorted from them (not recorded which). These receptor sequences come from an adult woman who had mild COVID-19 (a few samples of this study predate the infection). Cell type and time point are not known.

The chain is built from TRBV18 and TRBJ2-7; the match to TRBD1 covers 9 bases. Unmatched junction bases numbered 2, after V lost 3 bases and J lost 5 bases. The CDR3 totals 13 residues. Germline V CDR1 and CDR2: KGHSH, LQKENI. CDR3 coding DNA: TGTGCCAGCTCACCCACAGGGGGCCACGAGCAGTACTTC. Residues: CASSPTGGHEQYF.

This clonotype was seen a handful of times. In DNA form, the CDR3 reads TGTGCCACCATGCCGGGACTAGCGGGAAGTTCCGAGCAGTACTTC. Translating it yields CATMPGLAGSSEQYF. V usage is TRBV6-5 and J usage is TRBJ2-7, with 13 positions matching TRBD2. CDR3 length equals 15 residues. Germline CDR1 reads MNHEY; CDR2 reads SVGAGI. J lost 6 bases, V lost 10 bases, and 12 bases had no gene match.

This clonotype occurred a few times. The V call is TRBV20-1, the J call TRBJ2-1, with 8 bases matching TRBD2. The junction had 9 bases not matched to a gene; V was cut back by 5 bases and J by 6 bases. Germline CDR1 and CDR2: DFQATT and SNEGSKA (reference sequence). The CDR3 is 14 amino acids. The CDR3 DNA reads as TGCAGTGCTCATCCCTGGCGGGGGGTCAATGAGCAGTTCTTC. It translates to CSAHPWRGVNEQFF.